This T cell receptor (beta chain) was documented in a study of shared clonotypes between healthy human individuals. Repertoires were generated with immunoSEQ multiplex PCR, while TCRdb's copy carries only in-frame clones and drops some. The repertoire holds about 800,000 clones, with approximately 96% as singletons. The CDR3 consists of 13 residues. V was trimmed by 3 bases and J by 3 bases, leaving 6 bases between them. Germline CDR1 is MGHRA and CDR2 is YSYEKL. Positively selected for CCR7, the CD45RO-negative cells used as naive CD8 cells excluded terminally differentiated effector memory CD45RA+ cells.

The sample comprised naive CD8+ T cells sorted from blood. The chain has TRBV4-1 and TRBJ2-1; no firm D call. The clonotype originates from a young man in good health. The CDR3 sequence: CASSQNNYNEQFF. The CDR3 DNA reads as TGCGCCAGCAGCCAGAATAACTACAATGAGCAGTTCTTC.